The 17 T cell receptor beta chains presented below share a single source sample, sequenced in a study of identical twins. MiXCR was run by TCRdb on the 5' RACE reads, yielding one entry per CDR3 protein. The profile shows more than 600,000 distinct CDR3 sequences, around a sixth of them singletons. These data are also associated with another study on T cells expressing NK-cell markers.

Sequenced: PBMCs. The receptors originated from a woman under 30 in good health.

V and J are TRBV5-1 and TRBJ2-3, with D perhaps TRBD2 (5 bases). The CDR3 loop spans 14 amino acids. The V and J ends lost 5 bases and 4 bases respectively, with 14 bases between them. Per germline, CDR1 SGHRS and CDR2 YFSETQ. Written as DNA, the CDR3 is TGCGCCAGCAGTTACGAGGGAGAGGCAGATACGCAGTATTTT. Translating gives CASSYEGEADTQYF.

The chain is built from TRBV5-5 and TRBJ2-5, with TRBD2 identical over 8 bases. Germline V gene sequence: CDR1 SGHKS, CDR2 YYEKEE (reference sequence). J gave up 1 base and V 5 bases, and 10 bases lay outside the gene matches. The CDR3 covers 16 residues. CDR3 DNA sequence: TGTGCCAGCAGACCACCTTTTACTAGCGGCCAAGAGACCCAGTACTTC. This encodes CASRPPFTSGQETQYF. The full variable domain, rest sourced from reference TRBV5-5 and TRBJ2-5, is DAGVTQSPTHLIKTRGQQVTLRCSPISGHKSVSWYQQVLGQGPQFIFQYYEKEERGRGNFPDRFSARQFPNYSSELNVNALLLGDSALYLCASRPPFTSGQETQYFGPGTRLLVL.

This chain connects TRBV19 to TRBJ2-1; perhaps TRBD2 as D (5 bases). CDR1 is LNHDA, CDR2 SQIVND, per germline (reference sequence). CDR3 length: 14 amino acids. V lost 7 bases to trimming and J lost 4 bases, with 14 bases between them. CDR3 sequence (DNA): TGTGCCAGTACTAGAGCGGCTTTATACAATGAGCAGTTCTTC. Translated: CASTRAALYNEQFF.

This clonotype was counted only a few times. The CDR3 protein is CASSLYVEQFF. The CDR3, as DNA: TGTGCCAGCAGCTTGTACGTTGAGCAGTTCTTC. V gene TRBV11-2 combines with J gene TRBJ2-1; D unresolved. Germline lookup yields CDR1 SGHAT and CDR2 FQNNGV. This CDR3 comprises 11 residues. V was pared by 3 bases and J by 9 bases, with 6 bases between.

This sequence joins TRBV20-1 and TRBJ2-7; 7 bases line up with TRBD2. The germline V gene has CDR1 DFQATT and CDR2 SNEGSKA (reference sequence). Losses at the gene ends were 2 bases for V and 1 base for J; bases not matched to a gene: 5. The CDR3 has 14 residues. The CDR3 coding sequence is TGCAGTGCTAGACCCTTAGCGGGTTCCTACGAGCAGTACTTC. Protein sequence: CSARPLAGSYEQYF.

The chain has TRBV7-2 and TRBJ2-7; no clear D. V dropped 2 bases and J dropped 7 bases, with 6 bases sitting between them. The CDR3 sequence is 11 residues long. In germline, CDR1 is SGHTA, CDR2 FQGNSA. The CDR3 bases are TGTGCCAGCAGCTTATACGGGGAGCAGTACTTC. This encodes CASSLYGEQYF.

The gene calls are TRBV5-1 and TRBJ2-3; D perhaps matches TRBD1 (6 bases). Germline V lookup: CDR1 SGHRS, CDR2 YFSETQ. The V end lost 7 bases, the J end lost 1 base, and 13 bases lay between the germline ends. CDR3 length equals 14 residues. CDR3 loop: CASAVDRRTDTQYF. CDR3 DNA: TGCGCCAGCGCTGTTGACAGGCGCACAGATACGCAGTATTTT.

The chain couples TRBV20-1 to TRBJ1-1, with D hard to call. Trimming shortened V by 6 bases and J by 2 bases, and 16 bases separated the two germline ends. Looked up from germline, CDR1 is DFQATT and CDR2 is SNEGSKA (reference sequence). The CDR3 is 14 residues long. The CDR3 DNA follows: TGCAGTGCCCCCCCCCTAGACATCAACACTGAAGCTTTCTTT. It yields the protein CSAPPLDINTEAFF.

This rearrangement joins TRBV5-5 to TRBJ2-2; D possibly matches TRBD1 or TRBD2 (5 bases each). V was clipped by 2 bases and J by 6 bases, with 20 bases between them. There are 17 residues in the CDR3. Germline V CDR1 and CDR2: SGHKS, YYEKEE (reference sequence). CDR3 nucleotide sequence: TGTGCCAGCAGCTTCACCGGGACCCCGCACCCATCCGGGGAGCTGTTTTTT. This encodes CASSFTGTPHPSGELFF.

This clonotype was seen more than once but under ten times. The rearrangement joins TRBV7-9 to TRBJ2-5; D possibly matches TRBD1 or TRBD2 (5 bases each). The CDR3 is made up of 15 amino acids. Germline loops: CDR1 SEHNR, CDR2 FQNEAQ (reference sequence). Trimming removed 0 bases at V and 4 bases at J, with 12 bases between. Written as DNA, the CDR3 is TGTGCCAGCAGCTTAGCCGGGGCTAACGGAGAGACCCAGTACTTC. It encodes CASSLAGANGETQYF.

This chain connects TRBV12-5 to TRBJ1-5, with D perhaps TRBD1 (5 bases). The CDR3 covers 14 residues. Germline CDR1 LGHNT, CDR2 FRNRAP. The V gene lost 4 bases and the J gene lost 5 bases, with 12 bases spanning the gap. The chain's CDR3 is CASGSRDGDQPQHF. The CDR3 DNA sequence: TGTGCTAGTGGTTCCCGGGACGGTGATCAGCCCCAGCATTTT.

The V call is TRBV24-1, the J call TRBJ2-3, with TRBD2 identical over 11 bases. CDR3 length: 16 residues. V lost 4 bases, J lost 2 bases, and 4 bases stayed unmatched. From germline, CDR1 is KGHDR and CDR2 SFDVKD. The DNA for the CDR3 is TGTGCCACCAGTGAACCGACTAGCGGGACCACAGATACGCAGTATTTT. Translation gives CATSEPTSGTTDTQYF.

This sequence joins TRBV29-1 and TRBJ1-2; no firm D call. In germline, CDR1 is SQVTM, CDR2 ANQGSEA. V was shortened by 7 bases and J by 4 bases, with 13 bases between the two germline ends. This CDR3 comprises 12 residues. CDR3 coding DNA: TGCAGCGCGCCCGAGTCGGCCTATGGCTACACCTTC. It translates to CSAPESAYGYTF.

V and J are TRBV11-2 and TRBJ2-1, with TRBD2 as a possible D gene (5 bases). The ends were cut back, 5 bases at V and 8 bases at J, with 16 bases in the middle. This CDR3 spans 14 amino acids. Germline V lookup: CDR1 SGHAT, CDR2 FQNNGV. CDR3 sequence reads: CASSAWDSRDEQFF. DNA of the CDR3: TGTGCCAGCAGCGCTTGGGATTCGCGGGATGAGCAGTTCTTC. The variable domain in full, with the rest retrieved from reference TRBV11-2 and TRBJ2-1, is EAGVAQSPRYKIIEKRQSVAFWCNPISGHATLYWYQQILGQGPKLLIQFQNNGVVDDSQLPKDRFSAERLKGVDSTLKIQPAKLEDSAVYLCASSAWDSRDEQFFGPGTRLTVL.

The genes are TRBV12-3 or TRBV12-4 and TRBJ1-1; 8 bases agree with TRBD1. The CDR3 contains 15 residues. V was pared by 3 bases and J by 5 bases, with 8 bases of the junction left unmatched. CDR3 protein: CASSFWGRGRTEAFF. In DNA form, the CDR3 reads TGTGCCAGCAGTTTTTGGGGCAGGGGGCGAACTGAAGCTTTCTTT.

This clonotype has a handful of counts. The gene calls are TRBV12-3 or TRBV12-4 and TRBJ2-7; D is unclear. V was trimmed by 6 bases and J by 3 bases, leaving 15 bases between them. The CDR3 extends over 14 amino acids. The CDR3 protein is CASSTVSGLYEQYF. The DNA for the CDR3 is TGTGCCAGCAGCACCGTGAGTGGTCTCTACGAGCAGTACTTC.

In its sample, this clonotype was seen a few times. The chain links TRBV6-5 to TRBJ2-5; D uncertain. Germline V gives CDR1 MNHEY, CDR2 SVGAGI. This CDR3 region has 13 residues. Trimming removed 10 bases at V and 2 bases at J, with 14 bases between. The CDR3 is CATKYRGQETQYF. The CDR3 bases are TGTGCCACCAAATACCGAGGTCAAGAGACCCAGTACTTC.